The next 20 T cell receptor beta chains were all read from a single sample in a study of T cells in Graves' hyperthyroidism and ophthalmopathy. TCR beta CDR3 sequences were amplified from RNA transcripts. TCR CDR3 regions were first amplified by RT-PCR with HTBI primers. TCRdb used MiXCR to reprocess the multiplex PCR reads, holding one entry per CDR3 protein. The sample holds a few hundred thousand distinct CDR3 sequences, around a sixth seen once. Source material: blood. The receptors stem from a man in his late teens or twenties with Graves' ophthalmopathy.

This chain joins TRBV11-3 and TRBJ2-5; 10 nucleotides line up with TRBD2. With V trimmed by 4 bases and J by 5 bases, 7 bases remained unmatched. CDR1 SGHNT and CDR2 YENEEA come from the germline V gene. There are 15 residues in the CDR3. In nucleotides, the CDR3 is TGTGCCAGCAGCTCAAAGCGGGAGGGCCGGGAGACCCAGTACTTC. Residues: CASSSKREGRETQYF.

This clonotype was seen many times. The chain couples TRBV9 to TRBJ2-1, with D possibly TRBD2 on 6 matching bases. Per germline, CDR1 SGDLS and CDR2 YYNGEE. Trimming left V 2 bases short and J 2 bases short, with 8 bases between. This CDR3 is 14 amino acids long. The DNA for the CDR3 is TGTGCCAGCAGCGTGGGGAGGCCCTACAATGAGCAGTTCTTC. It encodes CASSVGRPYNEQFF.

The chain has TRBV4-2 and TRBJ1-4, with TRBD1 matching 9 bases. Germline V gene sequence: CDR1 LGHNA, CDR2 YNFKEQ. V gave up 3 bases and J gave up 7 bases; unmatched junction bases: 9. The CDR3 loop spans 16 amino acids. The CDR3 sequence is CASSQPGQGLSEKLFF. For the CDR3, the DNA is TGTGCCAGCAGCCAGCCGGGACAGGGTTTAAGTGAAAAACTGTTTTTT.

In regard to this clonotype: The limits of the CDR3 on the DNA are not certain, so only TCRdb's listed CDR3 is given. The CDR3 protein is CASSFTLSGGPGSCFF. V and J are TRBV5-1 and TRBJ2-2; the table's D call TRBD2 went unverified against the DNA. The CDR3 region is 16 residues in length, termini included. CDR1 is SGHRS and CDR2 is YFSETQ in the germline V gene.

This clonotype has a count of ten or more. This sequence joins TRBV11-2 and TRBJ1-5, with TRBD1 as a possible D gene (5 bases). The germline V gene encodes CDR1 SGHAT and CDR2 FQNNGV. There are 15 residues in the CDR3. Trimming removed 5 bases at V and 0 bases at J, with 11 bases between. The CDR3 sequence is CASSPGTDSNQPQHF. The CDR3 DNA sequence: TGTGCCAGCAGCCCCGGGACCGATAGCAATCAGCCCCAGCATTTT.

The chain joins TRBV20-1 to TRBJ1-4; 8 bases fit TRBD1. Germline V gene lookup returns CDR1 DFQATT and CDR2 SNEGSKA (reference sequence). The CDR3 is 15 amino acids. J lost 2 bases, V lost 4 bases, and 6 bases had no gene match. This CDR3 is CSATTGVGTNEKLFF. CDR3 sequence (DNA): TGCAGTGCTACGACAGGGGTTGGGACTAATGAAAAACTGTTTTTT.

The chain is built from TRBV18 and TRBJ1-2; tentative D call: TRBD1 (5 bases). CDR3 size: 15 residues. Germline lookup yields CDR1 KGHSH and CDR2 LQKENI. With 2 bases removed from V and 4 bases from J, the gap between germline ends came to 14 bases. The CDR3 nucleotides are TGTGCCAGCTCACCAGAGGGAGGGGTATTCTATGGCTACACCTTC. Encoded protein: CASSPEGGVFYGYTF.

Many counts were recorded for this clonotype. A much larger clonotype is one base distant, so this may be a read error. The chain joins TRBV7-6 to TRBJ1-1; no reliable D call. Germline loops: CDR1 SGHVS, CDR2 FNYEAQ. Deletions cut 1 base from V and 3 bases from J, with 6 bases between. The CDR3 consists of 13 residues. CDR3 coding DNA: TGTGCCAGCAGCTTAGAACAGTACACTGAAGCTTTCTTT. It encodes CASSLEQYTEAFF.

The CDR3 DNA follows: TGTGCCAGCAGCCCGATCAGGGGAAAGGGAAACACCATATATTTT. Its protein product is CASSPIRGKGNTIYF. V is TRBV11-2 and J is TRBJ1-3; maybe TRBD1 (6 bases). CDR1 and CDR2 from the germline V gene are SGHAT and FQNNGV. This CDR3 has 15 residues. Deletions cut 5 bases from V and 4 bases from J, with 15 bases between.

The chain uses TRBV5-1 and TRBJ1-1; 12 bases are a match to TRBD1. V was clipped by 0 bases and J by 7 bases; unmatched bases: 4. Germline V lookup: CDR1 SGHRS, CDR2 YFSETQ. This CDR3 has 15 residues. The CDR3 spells CASSLGRDRGLEAFF. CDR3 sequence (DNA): TGCGCCAGCAGCTTGGGCCGGGACAGGGGGCTTGAAGCTTTCTTT.

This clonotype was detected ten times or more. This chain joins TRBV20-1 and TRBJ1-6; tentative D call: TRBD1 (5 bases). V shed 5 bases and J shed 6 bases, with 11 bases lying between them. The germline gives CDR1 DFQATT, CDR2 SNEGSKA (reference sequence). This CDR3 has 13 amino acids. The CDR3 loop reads CSAHGGPNSPLHF. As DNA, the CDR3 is TGCAGTGCTCACGGGGGTCCTAATTCACCCCTCCACTTT.

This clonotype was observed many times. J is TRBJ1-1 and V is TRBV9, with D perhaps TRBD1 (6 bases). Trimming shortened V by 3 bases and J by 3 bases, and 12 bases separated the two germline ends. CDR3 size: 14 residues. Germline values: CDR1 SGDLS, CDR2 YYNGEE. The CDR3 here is CASSGHKGDTEAFF. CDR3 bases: TGTGCCAGCAGCGGACATAAGGGGGACACTGAAGCTTTCTTT. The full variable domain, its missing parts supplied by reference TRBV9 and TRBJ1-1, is DSGVTQTPKHLITATGQRVTLRCSPRSGDLSVYWYQQSLDQGLQFLIQYYNGEERAKGNILERFSAQQFPDLHSELNLSSLELGDSALYFCASSGHKGDTEAFFGQGTRLTVV.

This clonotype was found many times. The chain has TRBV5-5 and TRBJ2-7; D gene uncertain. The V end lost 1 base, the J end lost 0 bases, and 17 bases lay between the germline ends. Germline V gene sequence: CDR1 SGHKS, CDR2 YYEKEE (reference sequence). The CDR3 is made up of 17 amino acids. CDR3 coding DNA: TGTGCCAGCAGCTTGTTGGTCGGGTCGGGCGTCTCCTACGAGCAGTACTTC. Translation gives CASSLLVGSGVSYEQYF.

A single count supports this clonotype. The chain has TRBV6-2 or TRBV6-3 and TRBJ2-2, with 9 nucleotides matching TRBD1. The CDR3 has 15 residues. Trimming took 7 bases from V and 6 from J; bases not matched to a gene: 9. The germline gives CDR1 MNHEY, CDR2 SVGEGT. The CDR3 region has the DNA TGTGCCAGCACCCAAACACAGGGGGCCGCCGGGGAGCTGTTTTTT. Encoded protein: CASTQTQGAAGELFF.

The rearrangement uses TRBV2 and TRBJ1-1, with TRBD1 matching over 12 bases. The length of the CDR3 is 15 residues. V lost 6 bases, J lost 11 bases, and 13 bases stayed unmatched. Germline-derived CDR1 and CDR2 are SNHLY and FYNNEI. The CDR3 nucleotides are TGTGCCAGCAGCGCCCACCGGGACAGGGGGCATTCGGCTTTCTTT. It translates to CASSAHRDRGHSAFF.

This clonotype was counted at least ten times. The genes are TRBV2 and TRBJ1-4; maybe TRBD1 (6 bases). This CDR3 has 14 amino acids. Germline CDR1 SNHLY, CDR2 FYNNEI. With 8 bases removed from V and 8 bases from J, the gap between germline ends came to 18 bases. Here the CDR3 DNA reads TGTGCCAGCGAGCCGGGCAGGGGCGGCGAAAAACTGTTTTTT. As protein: CASEPGRGGEKLFF.

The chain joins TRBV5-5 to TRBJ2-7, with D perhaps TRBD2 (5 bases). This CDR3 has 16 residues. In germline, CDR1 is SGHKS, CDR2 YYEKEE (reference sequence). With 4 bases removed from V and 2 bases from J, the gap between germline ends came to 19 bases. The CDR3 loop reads CASSKYGRGEPYEQYF. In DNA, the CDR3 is TGTGCCAGCAGCAAATATGGACGGGGAGAACCCTACGAGCAGTACTTC.

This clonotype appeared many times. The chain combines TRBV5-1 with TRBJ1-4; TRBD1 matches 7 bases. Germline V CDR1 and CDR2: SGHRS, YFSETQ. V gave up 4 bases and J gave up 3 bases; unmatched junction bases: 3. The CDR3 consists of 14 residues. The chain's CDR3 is CASSLGQANEKLFF. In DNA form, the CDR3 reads TGCGCCAGCAGCCTCGGACAGGCTAATGAAAAACTGTTTTTT.

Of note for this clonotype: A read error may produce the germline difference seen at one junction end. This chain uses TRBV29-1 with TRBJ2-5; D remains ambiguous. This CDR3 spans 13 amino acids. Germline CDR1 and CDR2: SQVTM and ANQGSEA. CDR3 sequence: CSVEITAQETQCF. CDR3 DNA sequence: TGCAGCGTTGAAATAACGGCTCAAGAGACCCAGTGCTTC. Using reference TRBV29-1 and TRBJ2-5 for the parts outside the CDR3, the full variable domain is SAVISQKPSRDICQRGTSLTIQCQVDSQVTMMFWYRQQPGQSLTLIATANQGSEATYESGFVIDKFPISRPNLTFSTLTVSNMSPEDSSIYLCSVEITAQETQCFGPGTRLLVL.

CDR3 sequence: CASSPGETYEQYF. CDR3 coding DNA: TGTGCCAGCAGCCCGGGAGAGACCTACGAGCAGTACTTC. The chain combines TRBV11-3 with TRBJ2-7, with D possibly matching TRBD2 (6 bases). V lost 5 bases and J lost 2, with 10 bases in between. The CDR3 runs 13 residues. Germline CDR1 SGHNT, CDR2 YENEEA.